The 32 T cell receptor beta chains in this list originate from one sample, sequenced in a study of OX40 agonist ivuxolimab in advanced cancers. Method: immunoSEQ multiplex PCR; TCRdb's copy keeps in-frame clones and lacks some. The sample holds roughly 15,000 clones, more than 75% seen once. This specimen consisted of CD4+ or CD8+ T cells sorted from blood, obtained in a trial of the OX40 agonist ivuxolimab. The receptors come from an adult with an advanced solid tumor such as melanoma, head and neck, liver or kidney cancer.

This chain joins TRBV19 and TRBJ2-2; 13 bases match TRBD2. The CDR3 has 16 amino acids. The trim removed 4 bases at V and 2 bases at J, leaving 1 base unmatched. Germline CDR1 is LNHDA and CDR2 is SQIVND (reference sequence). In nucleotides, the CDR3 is TGTGCCAGTAGTAAGGGACTAGCGGGAAACACCGGGGAGCTGTTTTTT. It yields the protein CASSKGLAGNTGELFF. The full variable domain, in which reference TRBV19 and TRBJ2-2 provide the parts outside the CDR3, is DGGITQSPKYLFRKEGQNVTLSCEQNLNHDAMYWYRQDPGQGLRLIYYSQIVNDFQKGDIAEGYSVSREKKESFPLTVTSAQKNPTAFYLCASSKGLAGNTGELFFGEGSRLTVL.

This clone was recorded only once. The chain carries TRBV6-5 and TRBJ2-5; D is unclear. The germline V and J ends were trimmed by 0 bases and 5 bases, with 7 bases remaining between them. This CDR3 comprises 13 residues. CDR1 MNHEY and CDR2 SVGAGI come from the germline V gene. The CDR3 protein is CASSYSAGETQYF. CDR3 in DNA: TGTGCCAGCAGTTACTCGGCCGGGGAGACCCAGTACTTC.

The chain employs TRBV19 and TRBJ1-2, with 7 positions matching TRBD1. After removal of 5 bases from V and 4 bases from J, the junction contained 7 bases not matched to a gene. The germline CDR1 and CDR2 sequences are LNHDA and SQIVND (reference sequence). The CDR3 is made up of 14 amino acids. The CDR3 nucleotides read TGTGCCAGTAGTCCATCAGGGACAGCCTATGGCTACACCTTC. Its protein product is CASSPSGTAYGYTF.

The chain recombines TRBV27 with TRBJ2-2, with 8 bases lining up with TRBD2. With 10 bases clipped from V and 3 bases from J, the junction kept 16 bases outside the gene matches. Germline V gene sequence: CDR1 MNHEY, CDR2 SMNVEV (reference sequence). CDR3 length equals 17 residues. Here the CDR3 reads CATSSREGGGDTGELFF. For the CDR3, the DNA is TGTGCCACTAGTTCCCGGGAGGGGGGGGGAGACACCGGGGAGCTGTTTTTT.

CDR3 protein: CATSVYANTDTQYF. CDR3 in DNA: TGTGCCACCAGCGTGTACGCCAACACAGATACGCAGTATTTT. This chain joins TRBV15 and TRBJ2-3; no clear D. CDR3 size: 14 residues. Germline V gene data show CDR1 as LNHNV and CDR2 as YYDKDF (reference sequence). Trimming left V 5 bases short and J 2 bases short, with 11 bases between.

In DNA, the CDR3 is TGCAGCGTCCAACCCGCTACGGACAGGTACTATGGCTACACCTTC. As protein: CSVQPATDRYYGYTF. The chain uses TRBV29-1 and TRBJ1-2, with 7 bases aligning to TRBD1. The germline CDR1 and CDR2 sequences are SQVTM and ANQGSEA. J gave up 3 bases and V 6 bases, and 13 bases lay outside the gene matches. This CDR3 has 15 residues.

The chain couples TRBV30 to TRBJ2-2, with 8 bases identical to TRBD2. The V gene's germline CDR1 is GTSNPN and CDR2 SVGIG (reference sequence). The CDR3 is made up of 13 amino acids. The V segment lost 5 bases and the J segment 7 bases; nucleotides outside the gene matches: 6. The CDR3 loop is CAWSGGRNGELFF. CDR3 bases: TGTGCCTGGTCGGGGGGGCGGAACGGGGAGCTGTTTTTT.

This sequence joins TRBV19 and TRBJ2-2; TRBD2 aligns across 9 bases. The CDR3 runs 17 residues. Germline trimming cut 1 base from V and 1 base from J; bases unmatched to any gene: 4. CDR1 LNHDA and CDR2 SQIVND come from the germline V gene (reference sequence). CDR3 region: CASSIVLAGRNTGELFF. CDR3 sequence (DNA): TGTGCCAGTAGTATAGTACTAGCGGGTAGGAACACCGGGGAGCTGTTTTTT.

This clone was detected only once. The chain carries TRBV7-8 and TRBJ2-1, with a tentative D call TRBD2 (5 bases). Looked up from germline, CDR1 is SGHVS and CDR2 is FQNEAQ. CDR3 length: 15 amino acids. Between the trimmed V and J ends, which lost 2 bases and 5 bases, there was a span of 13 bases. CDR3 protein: CASSLRESLHNEQFF. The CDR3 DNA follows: TGTGCCAGCAGCTTAAGGGAGAGCCTTCACAATGAGCAGTTCTTC. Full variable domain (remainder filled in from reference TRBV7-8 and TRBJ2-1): GAGVSQSPRYKVAKRGQDVALRCDPISGHVSLFWYQQALGQGPEFLTYFQNEAQLDKSGLPSDRFFAERPEGSVSTLKIQRTQQEDSAVYLCASSLRESLHNEQFFGPGTRLTVL.

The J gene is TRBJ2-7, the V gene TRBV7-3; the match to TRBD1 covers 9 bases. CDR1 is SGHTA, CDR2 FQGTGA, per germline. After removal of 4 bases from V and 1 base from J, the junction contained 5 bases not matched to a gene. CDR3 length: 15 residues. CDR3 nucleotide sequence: TGTGCCAGCAGCTACGGGACAGGGTTTTCCTACGAGCAGTACTTC. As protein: CASSYGTGFSYEQYF.

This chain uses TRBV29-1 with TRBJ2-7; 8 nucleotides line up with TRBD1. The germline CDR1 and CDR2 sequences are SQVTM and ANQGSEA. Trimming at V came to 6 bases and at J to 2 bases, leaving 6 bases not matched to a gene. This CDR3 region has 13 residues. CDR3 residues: CSVEETGAYEQYF. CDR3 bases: TGCAGCGTGGAGGAGACAGGGGCCTACGAGCAGTACTTC.

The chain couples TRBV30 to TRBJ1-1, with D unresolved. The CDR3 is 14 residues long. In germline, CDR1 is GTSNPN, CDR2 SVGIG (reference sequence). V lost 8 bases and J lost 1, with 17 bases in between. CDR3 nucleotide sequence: TGTGCCCGCCTTCCTGAAGGAGAGAACACTGAAGCTTTCTTT. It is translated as CARLPEGENTEAFF. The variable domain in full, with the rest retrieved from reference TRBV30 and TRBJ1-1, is SQTIHQWPATLVQPVGSPLSLECTVEGTSNPNLYWYRQAAGRGLQLLFYSVGIGQISSEVPQNLSASRPQDRQFILSSKKLLLSDSGFYLCARLPEGENTEAFFGQGTRLTVV.

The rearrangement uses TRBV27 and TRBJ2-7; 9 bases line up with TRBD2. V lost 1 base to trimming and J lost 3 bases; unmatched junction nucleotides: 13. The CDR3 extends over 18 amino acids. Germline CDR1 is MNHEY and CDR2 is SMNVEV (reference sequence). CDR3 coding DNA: TGTGCCAGCAGTTTATATCCGCGGGAGGGCCCTCGTAACTACGAGCAGTACTTC. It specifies CASSLYPREGPRNYEQYF.

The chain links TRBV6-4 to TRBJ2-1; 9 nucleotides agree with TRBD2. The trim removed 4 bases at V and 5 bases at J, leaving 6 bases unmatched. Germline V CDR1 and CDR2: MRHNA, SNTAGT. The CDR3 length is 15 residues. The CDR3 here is CASSATSGSNNEQFF. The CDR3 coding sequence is TGTGCCAGCAGTGCGACTAGCGGCTCTAACAATGAGCAGTTCTTC.

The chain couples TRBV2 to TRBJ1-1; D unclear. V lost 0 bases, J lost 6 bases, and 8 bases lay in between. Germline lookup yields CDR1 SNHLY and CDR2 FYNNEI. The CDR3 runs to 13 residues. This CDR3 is CASSEAFGAEAFF. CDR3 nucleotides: TGTGCCAGCAGTGAAGCGTTCGGGGCTGAAGCTTTCTTT.

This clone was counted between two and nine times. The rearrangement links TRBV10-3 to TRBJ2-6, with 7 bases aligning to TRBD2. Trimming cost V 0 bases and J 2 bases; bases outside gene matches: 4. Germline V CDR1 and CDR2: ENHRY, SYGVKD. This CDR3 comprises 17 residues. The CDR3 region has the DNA TGTGCCATCAGTGAGTCCTCGGGGGGTACTGGGGCCAACGTCCTGACTTTC. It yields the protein CAISESSGGTGANVLTF.

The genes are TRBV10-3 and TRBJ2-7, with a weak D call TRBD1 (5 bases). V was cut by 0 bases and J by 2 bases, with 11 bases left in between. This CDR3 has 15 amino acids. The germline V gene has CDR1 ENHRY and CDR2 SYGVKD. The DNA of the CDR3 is TGTGCCATCAGTGAGTCAGTGGGGCATACCTACGAGCAGTACTTC. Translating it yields CAISESVGHTYEQYF.

CDR3 in amino acids: CASSLSALRYGYTF. In DNA, the CDR3 is TGTGCCAGCAGCTTAAGTGCCCTGAGGTATGGCTACACCTTC. V and J are TRBV7-8 and TRBJ1-2; D unresolved. Germline lookup yields CDR1 SGHVS and CDR2 FQNEAQ. The CDR3 totals 14 residues. V was trimmed by 2 bases and J by 5 bases, leaving 12 bases between them.

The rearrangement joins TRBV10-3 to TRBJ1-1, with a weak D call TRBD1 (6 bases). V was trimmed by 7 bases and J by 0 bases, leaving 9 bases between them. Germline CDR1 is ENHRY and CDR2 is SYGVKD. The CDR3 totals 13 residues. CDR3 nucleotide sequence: TGTGCCATCAAGGGGGACCTGAACACTGAAGCTTTCTTT. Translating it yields CAIKGDLNTEAFF.

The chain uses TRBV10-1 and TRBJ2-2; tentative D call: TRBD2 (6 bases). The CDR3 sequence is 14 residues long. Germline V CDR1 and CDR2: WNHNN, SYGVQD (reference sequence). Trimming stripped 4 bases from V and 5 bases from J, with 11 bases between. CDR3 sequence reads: CASSGGVETGELFF. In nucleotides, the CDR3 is TGCGCCAGCAGTGGGGGGGTAGAGACCGGGGAGCTGTTTTTT.

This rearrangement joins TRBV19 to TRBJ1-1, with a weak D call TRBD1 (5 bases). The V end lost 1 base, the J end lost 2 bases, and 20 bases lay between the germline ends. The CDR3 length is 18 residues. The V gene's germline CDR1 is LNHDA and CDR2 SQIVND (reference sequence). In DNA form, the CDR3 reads TGTGCCAGTAGTATAGGCTGGGCAGGGAGTTTGGCCAACACTGAAGCTTTCTTT. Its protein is CASSIGWAGSLANTEAFF.

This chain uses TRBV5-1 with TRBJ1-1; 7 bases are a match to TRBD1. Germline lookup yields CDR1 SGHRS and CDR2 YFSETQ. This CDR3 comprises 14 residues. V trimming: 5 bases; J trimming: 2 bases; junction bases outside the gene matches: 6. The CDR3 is CASSAGTANTEAFF. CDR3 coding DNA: TGCGCCAGCAGTGCCGGGACAGCAAACACTGAAGCTTTCTTT. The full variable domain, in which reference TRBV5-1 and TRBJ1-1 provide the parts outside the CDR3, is KAGVTQTPRYLIKTRGQQVTLSCSPISGHRSVSWYQQTPGQGLQFLFEYFSETQRNKGNFPGRFSGRQFSNSRSEMNVSTLELGDSALYLCASSAGTANTEAFFGQGTRLTVV.

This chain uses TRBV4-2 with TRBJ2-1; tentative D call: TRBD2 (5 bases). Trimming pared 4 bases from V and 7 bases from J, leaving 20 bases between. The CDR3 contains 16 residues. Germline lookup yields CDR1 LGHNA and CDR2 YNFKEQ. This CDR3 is CASSPEARVTWNEQFF. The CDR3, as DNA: TGTGCCAGCAGCCCTGAAGCGAGGGTTACTTGGAATGAGCAGTTCTTC.

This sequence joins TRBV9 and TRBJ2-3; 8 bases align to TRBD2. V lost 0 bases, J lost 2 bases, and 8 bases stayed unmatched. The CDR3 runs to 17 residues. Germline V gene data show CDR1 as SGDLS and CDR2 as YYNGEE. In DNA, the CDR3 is TGTGCCAGCAGCGTAGCGGGAGGGCCGAGGACCACAGATACGCAGTATTTT. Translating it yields CASSVAGGPRTTDTQYF.

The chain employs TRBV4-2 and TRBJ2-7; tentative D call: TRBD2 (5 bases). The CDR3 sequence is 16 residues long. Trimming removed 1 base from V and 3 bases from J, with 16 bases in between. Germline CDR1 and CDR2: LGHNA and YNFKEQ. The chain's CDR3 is CASSQAVGAGDYEQYF. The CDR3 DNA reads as TGTGCCAGCAGCCAAGCGGTGGGAGCCGGCGACTACGAGCAGTACTTC.

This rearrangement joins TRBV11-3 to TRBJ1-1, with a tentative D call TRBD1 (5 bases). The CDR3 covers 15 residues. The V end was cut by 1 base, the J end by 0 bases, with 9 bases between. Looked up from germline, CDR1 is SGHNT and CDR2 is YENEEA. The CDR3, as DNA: TGTGCCAGCAGCTTAGGTCGGGGCCTGAACACTGAAGCTTTCTTT. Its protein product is CASSLGRGLNTEAFF.

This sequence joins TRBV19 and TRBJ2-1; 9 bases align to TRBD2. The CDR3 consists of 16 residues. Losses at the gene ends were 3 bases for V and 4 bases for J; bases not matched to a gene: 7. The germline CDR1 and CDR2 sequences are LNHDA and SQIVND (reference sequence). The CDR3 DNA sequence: TGTGCCAGTAGTATGTCGGCTAGCGGGGTTTACAATGAGCAGTTCTTC. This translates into CASSMSASGVYNEQFF.

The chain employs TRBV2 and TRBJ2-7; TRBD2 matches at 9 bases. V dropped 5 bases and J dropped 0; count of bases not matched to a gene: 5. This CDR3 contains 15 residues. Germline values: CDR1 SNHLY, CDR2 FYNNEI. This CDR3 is CASSRPGLASYEQYF. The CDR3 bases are TGTGCCAGCAGTCGACCGGGACTAGCCTCCTACGAGCAGTACTTC.

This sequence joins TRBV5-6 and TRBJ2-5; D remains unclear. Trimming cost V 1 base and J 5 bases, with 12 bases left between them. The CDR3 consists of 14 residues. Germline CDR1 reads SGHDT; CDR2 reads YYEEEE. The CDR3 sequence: CASSLFTGMETQYF. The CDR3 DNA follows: TGTGCCAGCAGCTTGTTCACGGGCATGGAGACCCAGTACTTC.

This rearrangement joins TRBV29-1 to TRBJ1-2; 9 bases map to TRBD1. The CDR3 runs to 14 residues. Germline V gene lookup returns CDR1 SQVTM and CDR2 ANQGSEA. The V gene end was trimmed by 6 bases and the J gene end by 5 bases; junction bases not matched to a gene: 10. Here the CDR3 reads CSVKTGGVKYGYTF. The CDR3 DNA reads TGCAGCGTCAAAACAGGGGGCGTTAAGTATGGCTACACCTTC.

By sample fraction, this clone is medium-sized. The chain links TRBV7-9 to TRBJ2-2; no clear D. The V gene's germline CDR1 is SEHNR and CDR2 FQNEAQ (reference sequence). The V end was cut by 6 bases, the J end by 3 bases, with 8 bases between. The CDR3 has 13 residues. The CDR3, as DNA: TGTGCCAGCAGTTCGTGGCACACCGGGGAGCTGTTTTTT. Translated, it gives CASSSWHTGELFF.

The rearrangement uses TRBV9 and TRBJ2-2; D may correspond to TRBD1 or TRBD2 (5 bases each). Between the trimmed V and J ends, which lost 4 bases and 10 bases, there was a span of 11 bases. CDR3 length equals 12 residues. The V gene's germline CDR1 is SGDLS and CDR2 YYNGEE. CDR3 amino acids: CASSQGPLELFF. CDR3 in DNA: TGTGCCAGCAGCCAGGGACCCTTGGAGCTGTTTTTT.